This TCR beta chain was retrieved from a study of response to subunit inactivated influenza vaccine. Study results and limitations: Each seasonal flu vaccination may recruit only limited new T cells, authors suggested.

This CDR3 contains 14 residues. Germline V gene data show CDR1 as ENHRY and CDR2 as SYGVKD. The V segment lost 4 bases and the J segment 2 bases; nucleotides outside the gene matches: 5. Using its own MiXCR run on the RT-PCR reads, TCRdb lists one record per CDR3 protein. The sample carries hundreds of thousands of distinct CDR3 sequences, around 18% recorded once. There are many counts of this clonotype. Antigen specificity is unknown. The receptor was derived from a man aged 50-60 years who received an inactivated influenza vaccine. The genes are TRBV10-3 and TRBJ2-7, with 7 bases that match TRBD1. Sample: PBMCs from blood, taken 4 to 6 days after vaccination. CDR3 amino acids: CAISGNRGAYEQYF. CDR3 DNA: TGTGCCATCAGTGGAAACAGGGGAGCCTACGAGCAGTACTTC.